What follows is one T cell receptor beta chain and its context. Its antigen is currently unknown. These data are taken from a study of T cells in localized non-small cell lung cancer. Study-level results: Heterogeneity remains possible because sequencing was limited to only one tumor region. Turning up in adjacent lung were a median roughly 59 of the top 100 tumor clones. Maximal T cell clonality occurred in uninvolved adjacent lung, with tumor ranking below it. The study linked higher blood T cell density to longer overall survival.

This CDR3 is built from 13 residues. Germline V CDR1 and CDR2: SQVTM, ANQGSEA. Deletions cut 4 bases from V and 2 bases from J, with 11 bases between. The repertoire was sequenced with immunoSEQ multiplex PCR; TCRdb's copy has only in-frame clones and lacks some. The profile shows about 2,600 clones, around a third of them singletons. V gene TRBV29-1 combines with J gene TRBJ1-1, with D perhaps TRBD1 (5 bases). The source was lung tumor tissue, collected before any cancer treatment. This receptor was obtained from a man between 40 and 75 years old with stage I lung adenocarcinoma. CDR3 nucleotide sequence: TGCAGCGTTGTGGGACGGCTAAACACTGAAGCTTTCTTT. This codes for CSVVGRLNTEAFF. The full variable domain, completed using reference TRBV29-1 and TRBJ1-1, is SAVISQKPSRDICQRGTSLTIQCQVDSQVTMMFWYRQQPGQSLTLIATANQGSEATYESGFVIDKFPISRPNLTFSTLTVSNMSPEDSSIYLCSVVGRLNTEAFFGQGTRLTVV.